The following is a T cell receptor beta chain sequence with its context. TCRdb redid the calling of the RT-PCR reads with MiXCR, one entry per CDR3 protein. The sample records about 540,000 distinct CDR3 sequences, around 25% being singletons. This CDR3 region has 16 residues. Germline values: CDR1 LGHNA, CDR2 YNFKEQ. The V segment lost 1 base and the J segment 3 bases; nucleotides outside the gene matches: 7. The data stem from a study of response to subunit inactivated influenza vaccine. These same records also appear under a second study, on T cells expressing NK-cell markers. That paper notes: UMIs accompanied the 5'RACE template switching by which TCR beta cDNA was made. There were a handful of donors in whom these clonotypes also led the CD3+CD56-NKG2C+ fraction.

The sample in question was CD4+ T cells sorted from PBMCs, obtained 11 to 12 days after vaccination. This TCR derives from a man in his fifties or sixties who received an inactivated influenza vaccine. This chain uses TRBV4-2 with TRBJ2-7; 9 nucleotides agree with TRBD2. The CDR3: CASSQVTSGRFYEQYF. The CDR3 DNA reads TGTGCCAGCAGCCAAGTCACCAGCGGGAGGTTCTACGAGCAGTACTTC.